A single count supports the clone carrying this T cell receptor (beta chain). No antigen is known for it. With 0 bases removed from V and 8 bases from J, the gap between germline ends came to 14 bases. CDR3 size: 15 residues. In germline, CDR1 is LGHDT, CDR2 YNNKEL (reference sequence). This record belongs to a study of neurological immune-mediated disorders. Findings of the study overall: None of the CDR3 amino acid sequences in expanded clones turned up in more than one subject, which points to private repertoires in all groups. The multiple sclerosis repertoire cluster showed no association with any clinical or MRI feature. The authors stated that larger cohorts are needed.

TCRdb processed the 5' RACE reads anew with MiXCR; each CDR3 protein has one entry. Of 65,000 to 90,000 distinct CDR3 sequences listed, about 5% were seen once; the top ten hold 2% to 2.5%. The receptor comes from a woman aged 30 to 39 with multiple sclerosis. The chain employs TRBV3-1 and TRBJ2-1; D perhaps matches TRBD1 (5 bases). Sequenced: PBMCs. The CDR3 region is CASSQDLTVVYEQFF. The CDR3 nucleotides read TGTGCCAGCAGCCAAGATTTGACAGTCGTCTATGAGCAGTTCTTC.